This TCR beta chain emerged from a study of breast tumors, draining lymph nodes, adjacent tissues. Study findings and constraints: That most tumor T cells come from lymph nodes remained unproven. Tumor repertoires ranked between lymph nodes and nontumor tissue in diversity, with V and J gene preferences. Luminal-like breast cancer showed significantly greater tumor-nontumor repertoire similarity than basal-like breast cancer did. Data fit most tumor T cells coming from lymph node, expanding in tumor.

TCRdb re-called the multiplex PCR reads with MiXCR, one entry per CDR3 protein. This sample has approximately 130,000 distinct CDR3 sequences, with less than 25% found just once. This clonotype was found many times. Its antigen is unknown. With 5 bases removed from V and 5 bases from J, the gap between germline ends came to 14 bases. The V gene's germline CDR1 is LNHDA and CDR2 SQIVND (reference sequence). The CDR3 is 14 amino acids. Axillary draining lymph nodes of breast cancer patients supplied the node samples. The chain carries TRBV19 and TRBJ2-3, with TRBD1 as a possible D gene (6 bases). Sequencing was performed on axillary lymph node tissue. This sequence originates from a female donor with breast cancer. Some clones in this sample may be carry-over from other donors' samples. The DNA of the CDR3 is TGTGCCAGTAGTCAGGGCCTGACAGGAGATACGCAGTATTTT. It specifies CASSQGLTGDTQYF.